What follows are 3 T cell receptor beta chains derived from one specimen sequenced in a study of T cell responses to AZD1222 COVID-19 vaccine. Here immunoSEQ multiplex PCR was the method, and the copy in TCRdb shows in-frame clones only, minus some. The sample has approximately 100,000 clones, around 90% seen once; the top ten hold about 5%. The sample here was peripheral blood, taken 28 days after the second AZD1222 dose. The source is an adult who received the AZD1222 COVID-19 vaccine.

As DNA, the CDR3 is TGTGCCAGCAGCGAACTAGCGGGGGTCAACACCGGGGAGCTGTTTTTT. As protein: CASSELAGVNTGELFF. This rearrangement joins TRBV7-8 to TRBJ2-2; TRBD2 matches 11 bases. CDR1 SGHVS and CDR2 FQNEAQ come from the germline V gene. With 5 bases clipped from V and 2 bases from J, the junction kept 4 bases outside the gene matches. The CDR3 runs to 16 residues.

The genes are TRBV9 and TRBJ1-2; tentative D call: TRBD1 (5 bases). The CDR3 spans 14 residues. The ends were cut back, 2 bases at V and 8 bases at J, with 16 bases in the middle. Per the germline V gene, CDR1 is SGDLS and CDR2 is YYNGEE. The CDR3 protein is CASSVGTGIGGYTF. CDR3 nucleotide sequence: TGTGCCAGCAGCGTTGGAACAGGTATCGGGGGCTACACCTTC.

CDR3 protein: CASSLGTGGEETQYF. The CDR3 region has the DNA TGCGCCAGCAGCTTGGGAACGGGGGGAGAAGAGACCCAGTACTTC. The rearrangement joins TRBV5-1 to TRBJ2-5; TRBD2 matches 7 bases. The CDR3 is 15 amino acids. Looked up from germline, CDR1 is SGHRS and CDR2 is YFSETQ. Trimming at V came to 0 bases and at J to 3 bases, leaving 5 bases not matched to a gene. Supplemented by reference TRBV5-1 and TRBJ2-5, the full variable domain reads KAGVTQTPRYLIKTRGQQVTLSCSPISGHRSVSWYQQTPGQGLQFLFEYFSETQRNKGNFPGRFSGRQFSNSRSEMNVSTLELGDSALYLCASSLGTGGEETQYFGPGTRLLVL.